At least ten counts were recorded for the clone carrying this T cell receptor beta chain. The antigen is unknown. Unique molecular identifiers were incorporated when the TCRbeta library was constructed. TCRdb fed the PCR reads into MiXCR, producing one record per CDR3 protein. Of fewer than 1 million distinct CDR3 sequences listed, roughly 15% were seen once; the top ten hold roughly 5%. The sample belongs to a study of T-cell reconstitution after alpha-beta-depleted transplantation in children. Overall study results and limits: The origin of alpha-beta T cells about two months after transplant was reportedly several hundred expanded graft clones. There were some patients whose high TCRbeta diversity at day 60 came from surviving recipient T cells and thymic progenitors. Hyperexpanded clones declined; after one year, newly produced T cells mostly supplied diversity.

Losses at the gene ends were 0 bases for V and 9 bases for J; bases not matched to a gene: 10. Germline CDR1 is ENHRY and CDR2 is SYGVKD. This CDR3 has 16 amino acids. Sequencing used PBMCs, mostly from graft donor cells, obtained 360 days after TCRalphabeta/CD19-depleted stem cell transplant. The chain carries TRBV10-3 and TRBJ2-3; 9 bases line up with TRBD1. The clonotype originates from a male patient aged 10 to 17 who had a stem cell transplant for acute lymphoblastic leukemia, so the T cells may come from the graft donor. In nucleotides, the CDR3 is TGTGCCATCAGTGAGTCGGGGACAGGGCTTACAATCACGCAGTATTTT. It translates to CAISESGTGLTITQYF.